This entry lists 32 T cell receptor beta chains sequenced from one sample in a study of blood T cell repertoires in COVID-19 (TCRdb year 2020). Libraries were built with the immunoSEQ multiplex PCR assay. As stored in TCRdb, this immuneACCESS dataset retains in-frame rearrangements with V and J assigned. A fraction of the clones does not appear; measured against another copy, unresolved V genes explain less than half of the discrepancy, and the remainder lacks a known reason. This sample comprises fewer than 300,000 clones, approximately 90% of them detected only once. Clones ranked in the top ten supply 2% to 2.5% of the sample. Sequencing was done on a sample of peripheral blood. These receptors came from a woman in her twenties or thirties with COVID-19, enrolled during active disease.

The genes are TRBV4-2 and TRBJ2-1; D is ambiguous. There are 17 residues in the CDR3. CDR1 and CDR2 (germline): LGHNA, YNFKEQ. V lost 0 bases to trimming and J lost 0 bases, with 12 bases between them. CDR3 sequence (DNA): TGTGCCAGCAGCCAAGATTTCACTAAAAGCTCCTACAATGAGCAGTTCTTC. Its translation: CASSQDFTKSSYNEQFF.

The genes are TRBV10-2 and TRBJ2-1; 10 bases agree with TRBD2. CDR3 length: 15 amino acids. V dropped 8 bases and J dropped 10; count of bases not matched to a gene: 14. Per germline, CDR1 WSHSY and CDR2 SAAADI. This chain's CDR3 is CASGLRLAGGWEQFF. CDR3 nucleotide sequence: TGCGCCAGCGGTCTAAGACTAGCGGGCGGGTGGGAGCAGTTCTTC.

V and J are TRBV5-4 and TRBJ1-1, with 10 nucleotides matching TRBD1. V gave up 4 bases and J gave up 1 base; unmatched junction bases: 7. The CDR3 loop spans 16 amino acids. Germline V gene lookup returns CDR1 SGHNT and CDR2 YYREEE (reference sequence). Here the CDR3 DNA reads TGTGCCAGCAGCCCGGGACAGGGGCCTACGAACACTGAAGCTTTCTTT. Amino acid sequence: CASSPGQGPTNTEAFF.

This chain uses TRBV19 with TRBJ1-4; 9 nucleotides align to TRBD1. Germline V gene lookup returns CDR1 LNHDA and CDR2 SQIVND (reference sequence). This CDR3 has 14 residues. The junction had 5 bases not matched to a gene; V was cut back by 6 bases and J by 6 bases. The CDR3 loop is CASRRTGDDEKLFF. CDR3 bases: TGTGCCAGTAGACGGACAGGGGATGATGAAAAACTGTTTTTT.

The gene calls are TRBV3-1 (or the pseudogene TRBV3-2) and TRBJ1-1, with 7 bases identical to TRBD1. Trimming cost V 1 base and J 7 bases; bases outside gene matches: 6. The CDR3 contains 14 residues. Germline V gene lookup returns CDR1 LGHDT and CDR2 YNNKEL (reference sequence). Here the CDR3 reads CASSQGSGQFEAFF. The CDR3 bases are TGTGCCAGCAGCCAAGGGTCGGGACAGTTTGAAGCTTTCTTT.

This clone was counted once. This chain connects TRBV9 to TRBJ1-1; D perhaps matches TRBD1 (5 bases). CDR1 and CDR2 (germline): SGDLS, YYNGEE. Trimming stripped 0 bases from V and 1 base from J, with 13 bases between. The CDR3 is 16 residues long. The CDR3 sequence: CASSVVVTAKNTEAFF. CDR3 bases: TGTGCCAGCAGCGTAGTTGTGACAGCCAAGAACACTGAAGCTTTCTTT.

The chain uses TRBV5-1 and TRBJ1-1; 9 nucleotides align to TRBD1. The germline CDR1 and CDR2 sequences are SGHRS and YFSETQ. This CDR3 is built from 15 residues. V dropped 1 base and J dropped 5; count of bases not matched to a gene: 6. CDR3 amino acids: CASSLSLDRGTEAFF. The CDR3 DNA follows: TGCGCCAGCAGCTTGTCACTAGACAGGGGGACTGAAGCTTTCTTT. The full variable domain, rest sourced from reference TRBV5-1 and TRBJ1-1, is KAGVTQTPRYLIKTRGQQVTLSCSPISGHRSVSWYQQTPGQGLQFLFEYFSETQRNKGNFPGRFSGRQFSNSRSEMNVSTLELGDSALYLCASSLSLDRGTEAFFGQGTRLTVV.

The chain recombines TRBV30 with TRBJ1-6, with 8 bases identical to TRBD1. Germline CDR1 is GTSNPN and CDR2 is SVGIG (reference sequence). V lost 3 bases to trimming and J lost 8 bases; unmatched junction nucleotides: 6. The CDR3 has 14 residues. The CDR3 is CAWRGGTGYSPLHF. CDR3 sequence (DNA): TGTGCCTGGAGGGGCGGGACAGGCTATTCACCCCTCCACTTT.

The chain employs TRBV5-4 and TRBJ1-1, with no clear D. CDR3 length equals 13 residues. Germline CDR1 reads SGHNT; CDR2 reads YYREEE (reference sequence). V dropped 1 base and J dropped 6 bases, with 10 bases sitting between them. The CDR3 DNA sequence: TGTGCCAGCAGCTTGTATGGGCACCCTGAAGCTTTCTTT. It yields the protein CASSLYGHPEAFF.

There are a few counts of this clone. This chain joins TRBV7-9 and TRBJ2-5; tentative D call: TRBD1 (6 bases). This CDR3 region has 14 residues. Trimming shortened V by 5 bases and J by 5 bases, and 15 bases separated the two germline ends. The V gene's germline CDR1 is SEHNR and CDR2 FQNEAQ (reference sequence). CDR3 DNA: TGTGCCAGCAGCCGTAACTTTCAGGGGGAGACCCAGTACTTC. It encodes CASSRNFQGETQYF. The full variable domain, completed using reference TRBV7-9 and TRBJ2-5, is DTGVSQNPRHKITKRGQNVTFRCDPISEHNRLYWYRQTLGQGPEFLTYFQNEAQLEKSRLLSDRFSAERPKGSFSTLEIQRTEQGDSAMYLCASSRNFQGETQYFGPGTRLLVL.

The V and J genes are TRBV28 and TRBJ1-5; D not resolved. Between the trimmed V and J ends, which lost 6 bases and 3 bases, there was a span of 9 bases. This CDR3 has 13 amino acids. The germline V gene has CDR1 MDHEN and CDR2 SYDVKM. CDR3 bases: TGTGCCAGCAGGCAGAATATCAATCAGCCCCAGCATTTT. Protein sequence: CASRQNINQPQHF.

V and J are TRBV12-5 and TRBJ2-7, with D possibly TRBD1 on 5 matching bases. This CDR3 comprises 13 residues. CDR1 is LGHNT, CDR2 FRNRAP, per germline. Deletions cut 7 bases from V and 3 bases from J, with 13 bases between. CDR3 coding DNA: TGTGCTAGTGCCCTAGACAGAAACTACGAGCAGTACTTC. Its translation is CASALDRNYEQYF. The full variable domain, its missing parts supplied by reference TRBV12-5 and TRBJ2-7, is DARVTQTPRHKVTEMGQEVTMRCQPILGHNTVFWYRQTMMQGLELLAYFRNRAPLDDSGMPKDRFSAEMPDATLATLKIQPSEPRDSAVYFCASALDRNYEQYFGPGTRLTVT.

The chain couples TRBV18 to TRBJ1-1, with D possibly matching TRBD1 (6 bases). In germline, CDR1 is KGHSH, CDR2 LQKENI. CDR3 length equals 17 residues. The V and J ends lost 2 bases and 1 base respectively, with 17 bases between them. For the CDR3, the DNA is TGTGCCAGCTCACCAGAGGGGGTGGGCCTATCGAACACTGAAGCTTTCTTT. This sequence encodes CASSPEGVGLSNTEAFF.

This clone occurred once. This sequence joins TRBV2 and TRBJ1-4; 7 positions match TRBD1. Germline lookup yields CDR1 SNHLY and CDR2 FYNNEI. V was clipped by 3 bases and J by 5 bases; unmatched bases: 6. The CDR3 sequence is 15 residues long. As DNA, the CDR3 is TGTGCCAGCAGTGAGTCGGGACAGAAAAATGAAAAACTGTTTTTT. It encodes CASSESGQKNEKLFF.

This clone was seen more than once but under ten times. V and J are TRBV4-1 and TRBJ2-3; no clear D gene. Trimming took 0 bases from V and 0 from J, leaving 10 bases between them. CDR1 and CDR2 from the germline V gene are MGHRA and YSYEKL. The length of the CDR3 is 16 residues. The CDR3 coding sequence is TGCGCCAGCAGCCAAGATAAAAGCGTTAGCACAGATACGCAGTATTTT. The encoded protein is CASSQDKSVSTDTQYF.

This chain joins TRBV10-3 and TRBJ1-2; D may be TRBD1 (5 bases). The germline V and J ends were trimmed by 6 bases and 5 bases, with 22 bases remaining between them. Germline lookup yields CDR1 ENHRY and CDR2 SYGVKD. The CDR3 contains 16 residues. This CDR3 is CAISLTNRQMDYGYTF. CDR3 bases: TGTGCCATCAGCCTAACAAACCGACAGATGGATTATGGCTACACCTTC.

This chain connects TRBV3-1 (or the pseudogene TRBV3-2) to TRBJ1-3; TRBD1 matches at 9 bases. CDR1 is LGHDT and CDR2 is YNNKEL in the germline V gene (reference sequence). V lost 3 bases, J lost 4 bases, and 4 bases stayed unmatched. This CDR3 region has 15 residues. The CDR3 spells CASSHGTGTGNTIYF. CDR3 DNA: TGTGCCAGCAGCCACGGGACAGGGACCGGAAACACCATATATTTT.

This chain uses TRBV3-1 (or the pseudogene TRBV3-2) with TRBJ1-2; D is unclear. The CDR3 extends over 17 amino acids. Germline V gives CDR1 LGHDT, CDR2 YNNKEL (reference sequence). Between the trimmed V and J ends, which lost 1 base and 0 bases, there was a span of 15 bases. CDR3 in DNA: TGTGCCAGCAGCCAAGGTCTCCGGGTATCACCTAACTATGGCTACACCTTC. Protein sequence: CASSQGLRVSPNYGYTF.

This clone was detected many times. The genes are TRBV24-1 and TRBJ2-5; D is possibly TRBD1 (6 bases). Looked up from germline, CDR1 is KGHDR and CDR2 is SFDVKD. This CDR3 comprises 16 residues. Trimming removed 4 bases at V and 4 bases at J, with 18 bases between. This chain's CDR3 is CATSDYGQNIGETQYF. CDR3 bases: TGTGCCACCAGTGACTACGGACAGAATATTGGAGAGACCCAGTACTTC.

The chain is built from TRBV7-9 and TRBJ1-1, with 9 nucleotides matching TRBD1. The CDR3 totals 17 residues. After removal of 5 bases from V and 1 base from J, the junction contained 11 bases not matched to a gene. Germline V lookup: CDR1 SEHNR, CDR2 FQNEAQ (reference sequence). The CDR3 protein is CASSPKPKGQGNTEAFF. CDR3 sequence (DNA): TGTGCCAGCAGCCCTAAACCTAAGGGACAGGGGAACACTGAAGCTTTCTTT.

The V and J genes are TRBV2 and TRBJ2-7, with 7 positions matching TRBD1. Germline CDR1 reads SNHLY; CDR2 reads FYNNEI. V lost 6 bases to trimming and J lost 0 bases; unmatched junction nucleotides: 2. The CDR3 runs to 13 residues. The CDR3 DNA follows: TGTGCCAGCAGCGGGACAGACTCCTACGAGCAGTACTTC. Translating gives CASSGTDSYEQYF.

V and J are TRBV29-1 and TRBJ2-1, with unresolved D. CDR1 is SQVTM and CDR2 is ANQGSEA in the germline V gene. V was pared by 4 bases and J by 10 bases, with 8 bases between. This CDR3 has 10 amino acids. CDR3 sequence: CSVGKSEQFF. The CDR3 DNA is TGCAGCGTTGGTAAGAGCGAGCAGTTCTTC.

The chain recombines TRBV7-9 with TRBJ2-7, with 7 bases lining up with TRBD1. CDR3 length equals 14 residues. V lost 5 bases and J lost 5; bases outside the gene matches: 9. Germline CDR1 reads SEHNR; CDR2 reads FQNEAQ (reference sequence). The CDR3 sequence: CASSITGETHEQYF. DNA of the CDR3: TGTGCCAGCAGCATAACAGGGGAAACACACGAGCAGTACTTC.

The V gene is TRBV11-1, the J gene TRBJ2-1; TRBD1 agrees at 7 bases. J was trimmed by 5 bases and V by 5 bases; bases with no gene match: 9. Germline CDR1 is SGHAT and CDR2 is FQDESV (reference sequence). CDR3 length: 15 residues. CDR3 region: CASSLIGTANNEQFF. CDR3 bases: TGTGCCAGCAGCCTGATCGGGACAGCAAACAATGAGCAGTTCTTC.

This chain links TRBV2 with TRBJ2-1; TRBD2 is a possible D gene (5 bases). Germline V gene lookup returns CDR1 SNHLY and CDR2 FYNNEI. This CDR3 is 14 amino acids long. The ends were cut back, 4 bases at V and 4 bases at J, with 11 bases in the middle. For the CDR3, the DNA is TGTGCCAGCAGTGCTGTGGACTCATACAATGAGCAGTTCTTC. Amino acid sequence: CASSAVDSYNEQFF.

V gene TRBV7-9 combines with J gene TRBJ2-1; 11 bases fit TRBD1. The CDR3 runs 15 residues. CDR1 is SEHNR, CDR2 FQNEAQ, per germline (reference sequence). With V trimmed by 5 bases and J by 10 bases, 10 bases remained unmatched. The CDR3 DNA reads TGTGCCAGCAGCATAGGGACAGGGGGAGGTATGGAGCAGTTCTTC. It encodes CASSIGTGGGMEQFF.

The V call is TRBV9, the J call TRBJ2-5; D might be TRBD1 (6 bases). Trimming stripped 3 bases from V and 2 bases from J, with 14 bases between. Germline loops: CDR1 SGDLS, CDR2 YYNGEE. This CDR3 is built from 15 residues. In DNA, the CDR3 is TGTGCCAGCAGCGGCCGGGACAAAGGACAAGAGACCCAGTACTTC. Amino acids: CASSGRDKGQETQYF. Combining the CDR3 with reference TRBV9 and TRBJ2-5 gives the whole variable domain DSGVTQTPKHLITATGQRVTLRCSPRSGDLSVYWYQQSLDQGLQFLIQYYNGEERAKGNILERFSAQQFPDLHSELNLSSLELGDSALYFCASSGRDKGQETQYFGPGTRLLVL.

This clone was seen more than once but under ten times. V gene TRBV3-1 (or the pseudogene TRBV3-2) combines with J gene TRBJ1-1; D is possibly TRBD1 (5 bases). Germline V gene lookup returns CDR1 LGHDT and CDR2 YNNKEL (reference sequence). The CDR3 runs to 14 residues. V lost 7 bases and J lost 5, with 17 bases in between. CDR3 nucleotides: TGTGCCAGCACTTATTCCGGGGGGAGGACTGAAGCTTTCTTT. Residues: CASTYSGGRTEAFF.

Concerning this clone itself: The same CDR3 is also encoded by other DNA sequences in this sample. This chain connects TRBV7-9 to TRBJ1-2; 7 nucleotides agree with TRBD1. There are 12 residues in the CDR3. The germline CDR1 and CDR2 sequences are SEHNR and FQNEAQ (reference sequence). Trimming removed 2 bases from V and 8 bases from J; junction bases left unmatched: 2. CDR3 DNA: TGTGCCAGCAGCTTACAGGGGGACGGCTACACCTTC. As protein: CASSLQGDGYTF.

This chain connects TRBV3-1 (or the pseudogene TRBV3-2) to TRBJ2-6; weak D call: TRBD1 (5 bases). Trimming removed 4 bases from V and 0 bases from J, with 13 bases in between. CDR1 LGHDT and CDR2 YNNKEL come from the germline V gene (reference sequence). The CDR3 runs 17 residues. CDR3 sequence (DNA): TGTGCCAGCAGCCGGCTACAGGTCCGCTCTGGGGCCAACGTCCTGACTTTC. Its protein is CASSRLQVRSGANVLTF.

The chain employs TRBV11-2 and TRBJ1-6, with D unresolved. Deletions cut 0 bases from V and 7 bases from J, with 4 bases between. In germline, CDR1 is SGHAT, CDR2 FQNNGV. The CDR3 is made up of 13 amino acids. CDR3 in DNA: TGTGCCAGCAGCTTAGATCCGAATTCACCCCTCCACTTT. It specifies CASSLDPNSPLHF.

The V gene is TRBV7-6, the J gene TRBJ1-2; TRBD1 is a possible D gene (6 bases). Trimming pared 5 bases from V and 7 bases from J, leaving 14 bases between. CDR1 and CDR2 (germline): SGHVS, FNYEAQ. This CDR3 has 13 amino acids. The CDR3 DNA is TGTGCCAGCAGCCTACAGGGTATGGGTGGCTACACCTTC. Translation: CASSLQGMGGYTF.